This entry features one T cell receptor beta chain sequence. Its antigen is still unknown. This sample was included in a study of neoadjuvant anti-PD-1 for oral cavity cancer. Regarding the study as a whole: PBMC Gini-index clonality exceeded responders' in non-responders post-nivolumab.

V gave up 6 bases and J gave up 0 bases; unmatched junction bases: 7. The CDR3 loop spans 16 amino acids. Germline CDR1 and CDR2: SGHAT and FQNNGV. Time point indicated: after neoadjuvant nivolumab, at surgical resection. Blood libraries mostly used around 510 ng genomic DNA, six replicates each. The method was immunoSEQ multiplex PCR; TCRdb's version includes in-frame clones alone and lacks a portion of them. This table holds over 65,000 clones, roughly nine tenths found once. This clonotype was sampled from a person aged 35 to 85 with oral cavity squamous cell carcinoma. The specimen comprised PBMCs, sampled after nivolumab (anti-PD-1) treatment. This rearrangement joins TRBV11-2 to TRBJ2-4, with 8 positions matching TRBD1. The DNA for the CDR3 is TGTGCCAGCAGAAACCACAGGGGGGTAGCCAAAAACATTCAGTACTTC. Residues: CASRNHRGVAKNIQYF.